This paragraph reports one T cell receptor (beta chain). The antigen remains unidentified. The sample belongs to a study of blood T cells in healthy people across ages. Primers used in a second PCR of about 6 to 11 cycles were a sample-barcoded 5' primer and a J-beta primer mix. All cDNA molecules were each tagged by a template-switch adaptor with 12 random nucleotides. In TCRdb, the 5' RACE reads were re-called with MiXCR into one record per CDR3 protein. Of 1,500,000 or so distinct CDR3 sequences detected, roughly 64% appear once; the ten largest clones hold over 5%. Points from the study as a whole: Across the age range, TCR beta diversity per million T cells fell in a roughly linear way. It was not known whether donors were CMV positive (a possible confounder of expanded clonotype changes).

The CDR3 has 13 residues. Deletions cut 4 bases from V and 7 bases from J, with 13 bases between. From germline, CDR1 is SNHLY and CDR2 FYNNEI. Each donor gave roughly 10 milliliters of peripheral blood. Sequencing used blood. The gene calls are TRBV2 and TRBJ1-2, with D perhaps TRBD1 (5 bases). The sequence was collected from a young man in good health. The chain's CDR3 is CASSVGTVSGYTF. CDR3 sequence (DNA): TGTGCCAGCAGTGTAGGGACTGTAAGTGGCTACACCTTC.